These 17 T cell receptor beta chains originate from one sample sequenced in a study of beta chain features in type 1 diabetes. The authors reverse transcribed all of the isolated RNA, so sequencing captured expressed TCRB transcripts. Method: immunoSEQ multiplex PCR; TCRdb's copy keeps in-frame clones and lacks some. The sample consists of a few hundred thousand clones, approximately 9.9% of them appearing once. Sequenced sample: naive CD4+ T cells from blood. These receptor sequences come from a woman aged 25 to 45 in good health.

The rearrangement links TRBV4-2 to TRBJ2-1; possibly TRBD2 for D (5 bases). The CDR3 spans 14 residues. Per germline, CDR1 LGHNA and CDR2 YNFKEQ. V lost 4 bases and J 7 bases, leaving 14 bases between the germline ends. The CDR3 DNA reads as TGTGCCAGCAGCCGGGAGCTCACTAATAATGAGCAGTTCTTC. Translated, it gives CASSRELTNNEQFF.

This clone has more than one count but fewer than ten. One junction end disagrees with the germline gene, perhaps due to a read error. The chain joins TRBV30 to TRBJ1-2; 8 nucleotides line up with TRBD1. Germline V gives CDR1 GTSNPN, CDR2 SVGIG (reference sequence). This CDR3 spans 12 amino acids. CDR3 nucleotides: TGTGCCTGGAGTGTATTAGGACAGGGAATGAGCTTC. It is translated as CAWSVLGQGMSF.

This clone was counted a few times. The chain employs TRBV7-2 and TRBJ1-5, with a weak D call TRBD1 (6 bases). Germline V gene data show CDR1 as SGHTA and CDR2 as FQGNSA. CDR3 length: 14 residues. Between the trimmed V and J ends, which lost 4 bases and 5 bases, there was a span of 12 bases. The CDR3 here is CASSSPQGDQPQHF. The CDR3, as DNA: TGTGCCAGCAGCTCACCACAGGGCGATCAGCCCCAGCATTTT.

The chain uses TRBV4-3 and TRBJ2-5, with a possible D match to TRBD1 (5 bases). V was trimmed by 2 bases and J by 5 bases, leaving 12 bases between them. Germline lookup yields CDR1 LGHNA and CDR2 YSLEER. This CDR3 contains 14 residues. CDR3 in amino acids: CASSQNRRPETQYF. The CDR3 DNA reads TGCGCCAGCAGCCAAAACAGGCGGCCCGAGACCCAGTACTTC.

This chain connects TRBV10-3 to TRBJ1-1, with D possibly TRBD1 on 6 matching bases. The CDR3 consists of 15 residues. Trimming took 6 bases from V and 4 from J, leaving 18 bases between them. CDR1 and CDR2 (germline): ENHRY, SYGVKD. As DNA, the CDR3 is TGTGCCATCAGGGATGTACAGGGTAGGGGCACTGAAGCTTTCTTT. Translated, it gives CAIRDVQGRGTEAFF.

The DNA of the CDR3 is TGCAGCGTTCTAAGGCGGTTCACCGGGGAGCTGTTTTTT. Its translation is CSVLRRFTGELFF. The genes are TRBV29-1 and TRBJ2-2; D uncertain. In germline, CDR1 is SQVTM, CDR2 ANQGSEA. The CDR3 consists of 13 residues. V gave up 5 bases and J gave up 4 bases, with 11 bases separating them.

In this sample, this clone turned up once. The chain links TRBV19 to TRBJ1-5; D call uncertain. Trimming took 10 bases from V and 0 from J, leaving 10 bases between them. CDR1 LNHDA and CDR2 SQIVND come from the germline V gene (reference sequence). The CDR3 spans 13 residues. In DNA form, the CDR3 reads TGTGCCACCGACGGGTATAGCAATCAGCCCCAGCATTTT. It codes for CATDGYSNQPQHF.

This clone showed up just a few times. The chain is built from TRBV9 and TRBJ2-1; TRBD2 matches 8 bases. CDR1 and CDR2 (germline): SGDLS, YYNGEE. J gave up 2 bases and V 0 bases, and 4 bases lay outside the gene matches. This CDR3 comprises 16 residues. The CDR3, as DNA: TGTGCCAGCAGCGTAGACTTAGCGGGAACCTACAATGAGCAGTTCTTC. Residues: CASSVDLAGTYNEQFF.

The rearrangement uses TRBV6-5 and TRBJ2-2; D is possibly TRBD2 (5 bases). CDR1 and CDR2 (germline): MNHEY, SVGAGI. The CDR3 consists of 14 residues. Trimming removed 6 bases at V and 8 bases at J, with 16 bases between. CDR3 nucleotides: TGTGCCAGCAGCCCCAGGTCAGGAGGTGGGGAGCTGTTTTTT. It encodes CASSPRSGGGELFF.

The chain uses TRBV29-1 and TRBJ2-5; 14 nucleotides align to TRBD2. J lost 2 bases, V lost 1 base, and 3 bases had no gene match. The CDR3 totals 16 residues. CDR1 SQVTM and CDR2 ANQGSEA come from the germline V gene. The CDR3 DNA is TGCAGCGTTGAAGGGACTAGCGGGAGGTTACAAGAGACCCAGTACTTC. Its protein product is CSVEGTSGRLQETQYF.

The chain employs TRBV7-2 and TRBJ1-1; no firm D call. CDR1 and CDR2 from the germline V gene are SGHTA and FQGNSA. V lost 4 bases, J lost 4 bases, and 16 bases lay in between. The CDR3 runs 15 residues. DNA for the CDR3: TGTGCCAGCAGCTCAGAAACCGTCCCTGTCACTGAAGCTTTCTTT. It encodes CASSSETVPVTEAFF. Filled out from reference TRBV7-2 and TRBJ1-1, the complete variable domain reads GAGVSQSPSNKVTEKGKDVELRCDPISGHTALYWYRQSLGQGLEFLIYFQGNSAPDKSGLPSDRFSAERTGGSVSTLTIQRTQQEDSAVYLCASSSETVPVTEAFFGQGTRLTVV.

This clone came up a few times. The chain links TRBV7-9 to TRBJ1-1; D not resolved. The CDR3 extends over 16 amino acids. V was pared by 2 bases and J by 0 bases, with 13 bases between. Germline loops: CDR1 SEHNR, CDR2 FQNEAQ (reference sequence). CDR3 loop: CASSLYGENLNTEAFF. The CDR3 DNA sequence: TGTGCCAGCAGCTTATATGGGGAGAACTTGAACACTGAAGCTTTCTTT.

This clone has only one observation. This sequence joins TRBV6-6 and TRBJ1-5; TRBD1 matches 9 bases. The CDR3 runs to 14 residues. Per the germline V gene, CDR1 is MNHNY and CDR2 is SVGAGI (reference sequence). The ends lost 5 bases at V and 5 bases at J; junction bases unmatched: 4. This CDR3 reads CASSTRDRDQPQHF. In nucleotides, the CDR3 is TGTGCCAGCAGTACTCGGGACAGGGATCAGCCCCAGCATTTT.

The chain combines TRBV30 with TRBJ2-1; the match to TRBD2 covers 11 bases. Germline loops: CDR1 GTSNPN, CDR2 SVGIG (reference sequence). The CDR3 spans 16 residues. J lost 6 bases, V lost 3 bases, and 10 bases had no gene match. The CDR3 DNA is TGTGCCTGGAGCCGGGGAGGGACTAGCGGTCGCAATGAGCAGTTCTTC. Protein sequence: CAWSRGGTSGRNEQFF.

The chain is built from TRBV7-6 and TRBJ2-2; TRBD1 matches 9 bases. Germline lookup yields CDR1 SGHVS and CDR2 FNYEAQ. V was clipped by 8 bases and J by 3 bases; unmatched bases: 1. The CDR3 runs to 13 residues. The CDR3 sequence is CASGTGYTGELFF. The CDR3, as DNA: TGTGCCAGCGGGACAGGGTACACCGGGGAGCTGTTTTTT.

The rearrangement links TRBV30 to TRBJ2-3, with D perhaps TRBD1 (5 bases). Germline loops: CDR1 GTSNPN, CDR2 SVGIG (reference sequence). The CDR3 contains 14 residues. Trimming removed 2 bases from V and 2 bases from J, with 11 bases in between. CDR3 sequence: CAWSRLRATDTQYF. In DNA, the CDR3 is TGTGCCTGGAGTAGACTCAGGGCCACAGATACGCAGTATTTT.

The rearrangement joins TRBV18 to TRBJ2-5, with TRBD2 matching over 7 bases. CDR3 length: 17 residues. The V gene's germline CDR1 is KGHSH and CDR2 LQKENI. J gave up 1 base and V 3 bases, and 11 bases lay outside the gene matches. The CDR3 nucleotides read TGTGCCAGCTCACCTAACGTCCCTCCTAGCGGCCAAGAGACCCAGTACTTC. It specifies CASSPNVPPSGQETQYF. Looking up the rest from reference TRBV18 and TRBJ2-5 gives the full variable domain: NAGVMQNPRHLVRRRGQEARLRCSPMKGHSHVYWYRQLPEEGLKFMVYLQKENIIDESGMPKERFSAEFPKEGPSILRIQQVVRGDSAAYFCASSPNVPPSGQETQYFGPGTRLLVL.